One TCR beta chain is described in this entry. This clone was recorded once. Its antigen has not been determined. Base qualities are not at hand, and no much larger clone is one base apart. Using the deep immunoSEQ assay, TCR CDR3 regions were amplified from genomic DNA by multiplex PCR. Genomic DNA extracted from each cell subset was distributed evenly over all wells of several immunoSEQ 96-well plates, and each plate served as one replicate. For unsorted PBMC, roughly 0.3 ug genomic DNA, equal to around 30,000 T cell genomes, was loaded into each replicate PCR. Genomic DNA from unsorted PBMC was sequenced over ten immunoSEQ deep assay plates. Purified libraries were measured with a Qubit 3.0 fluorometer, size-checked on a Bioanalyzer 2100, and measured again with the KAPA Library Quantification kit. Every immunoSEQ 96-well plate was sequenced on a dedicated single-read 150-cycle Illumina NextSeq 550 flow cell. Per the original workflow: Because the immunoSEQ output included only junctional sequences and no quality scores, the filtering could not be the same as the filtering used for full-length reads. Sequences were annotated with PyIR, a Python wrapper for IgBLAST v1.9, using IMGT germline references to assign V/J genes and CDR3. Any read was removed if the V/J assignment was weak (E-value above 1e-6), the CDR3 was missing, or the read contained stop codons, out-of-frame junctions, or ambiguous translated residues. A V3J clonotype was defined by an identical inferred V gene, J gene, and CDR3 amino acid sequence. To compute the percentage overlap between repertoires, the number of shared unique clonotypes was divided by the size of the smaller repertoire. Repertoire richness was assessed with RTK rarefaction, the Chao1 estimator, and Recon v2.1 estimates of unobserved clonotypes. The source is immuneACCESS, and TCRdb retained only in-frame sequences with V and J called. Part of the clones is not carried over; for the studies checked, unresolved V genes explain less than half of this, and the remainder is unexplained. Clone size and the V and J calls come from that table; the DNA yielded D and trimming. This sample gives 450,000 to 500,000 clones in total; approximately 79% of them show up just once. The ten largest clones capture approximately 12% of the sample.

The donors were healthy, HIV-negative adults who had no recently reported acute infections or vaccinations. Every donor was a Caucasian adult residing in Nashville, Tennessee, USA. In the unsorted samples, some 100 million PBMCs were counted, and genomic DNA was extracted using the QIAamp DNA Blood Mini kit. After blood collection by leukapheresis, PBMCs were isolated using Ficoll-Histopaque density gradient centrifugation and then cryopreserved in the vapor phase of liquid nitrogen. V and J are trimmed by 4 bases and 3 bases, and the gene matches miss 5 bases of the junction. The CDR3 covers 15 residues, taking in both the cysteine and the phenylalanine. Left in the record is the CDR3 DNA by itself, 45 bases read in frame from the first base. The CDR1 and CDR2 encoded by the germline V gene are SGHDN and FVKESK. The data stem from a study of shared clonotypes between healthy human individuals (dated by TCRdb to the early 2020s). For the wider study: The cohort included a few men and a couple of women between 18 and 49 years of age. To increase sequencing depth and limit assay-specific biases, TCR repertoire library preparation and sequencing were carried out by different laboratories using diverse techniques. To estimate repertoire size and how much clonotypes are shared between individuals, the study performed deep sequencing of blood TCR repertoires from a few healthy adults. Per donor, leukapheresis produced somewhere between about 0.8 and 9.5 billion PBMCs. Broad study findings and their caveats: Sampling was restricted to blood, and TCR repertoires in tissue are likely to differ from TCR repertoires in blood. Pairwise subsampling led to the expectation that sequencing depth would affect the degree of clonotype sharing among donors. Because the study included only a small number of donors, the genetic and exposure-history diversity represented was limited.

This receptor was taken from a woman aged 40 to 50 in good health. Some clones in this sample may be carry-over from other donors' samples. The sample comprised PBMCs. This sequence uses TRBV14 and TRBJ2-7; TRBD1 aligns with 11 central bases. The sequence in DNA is TGTGCCAGCAGCCGCGGACAGGGGGCGAGCTACGAGCAGTACTTC. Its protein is CASSRGQGASYEQYF.